This TCR beta chain stems from a study of T cells in Graves' hyperthyroidism and ophthalmopathy. Turning to the study itself: At the time of initial diagnosis and before any treatment, peripheral blood was collected. Whole-study results and caveats: Ophthalmopathy and stable hyperthyroidism were told apart by a 13 V-J model.

This clonotype was counted ten times or more. Its specificity is unknown. Orbital computed tomography, thyroid ultrasound, serum thyroxine and TRAb, and clinical symptoms together informed the diagnoses. The germline gives CDR1 MNHEY, CDR2 SMNVEV (reference sequence). V lost 5 bases, J lost 1 base, and 17 bases lay in between. The CDR3 length is 16 residues. TCR beta CDR3 regions were amplified from RNA transcripts. HTBI primers were used for first-round RT-PCR of the TCR CDR3. TCRdb re-analysed the multiplex PCR reads in MiXCR, keeping a single row per CDR3 protein. The sample yields a few hundred thousand distinct CDR3 sequences, about 14% seen once.

The specimen sequenced was blood. The clonotype was recovered from a woman aged 30 to 39 with Graves' ophthalmopathy. V and J are TRBV27 and TRBJ1-1; no clear D gene. Here the CDR3 reads CASSLLRPGGNTEAFF. CDR3 sequence (DNA): TGTGCCAGCAGTCTCCTCCGACCGGGCGGGAACACTGAAGCTTTCTTT.